The 20 T cell receptor beta chains in this list originate from one sample, sequenced in a study of Ad26.COV2.S vaccination and SARS-CoV-2 variants. TCRdb keeps only in-frame clones here, not all; method: immunoSEQ multiplex PCR. The sample has some 450,000 clones, 90% seen once. The treatment here: some 20 received Ad26.COV2.S at low or high dose, single or two shots; about 5 received placebo; per-sample allocation not given. Day 63 after the first injection of vaccine or placebo was the sampling time. The material was peripheral blood, obtained in a trial of Ad26.COV2.S vaccine versus placebo. The receptor set was obtained from a person between 18 and 59 years old who received the Ad26.COV2.S COVID-19 vaccine or a placebo.

This chain connects TRBV7-2 to TRBJ2-5; no definite D call. Deletions cut 0 bases from V and 5 bases from J, with 10 bases between. Germline CDR1 SGHTA, CDR2 FQGNSA. The CDR3 spans 14 residues. CDR3 protein: CASSLAGTGETQYF. DNA of the CDR3: TGTGCCAGCAGCTTAGCGGGCACGGGTGAGACCCAGTACTTC.

The chain carries TRBV7-2 and TRBJ2-3, with 7 bases matching TRBD1. The J segment lost 1 base and the V segment lost 5 bases, leaving 9 bases of the junction unmatched. Germline CDR1 is SGHTA and CDR2 is FQGNSA. The CDR3 has 16 amino acids. The CDR3 protein is CASSPGRDRRTDTQYF. CDR3 bases: TGTGCCAGCAGCCCGGGACGGGACAGACGCACAGATACGCAGTATTTT.

This chain connects TRBV28 to TRBJ2-7; TRBD2 is a possible D gene (5 bases). The CDR3 runs 15 residues. Trimming took 3 bases from V and 1 from J, leaving 13 bases between them. Germline V gives CDR1 MDHEN, CDR2 SYDVKM. Here the CDR3 reads CASSFRTGRSYEQYF. The CDR3 DNA sequence: TGTGCCAGCAGTTTCCGGACTGGACGTTCCTACGAGCAGTACTTC.

J is TRBJ2-1 and V is TRBV27; 11 nucleotides align to TRBD2. Trimming took 5 bases from V and 2 from J; bases not matched to a gene: 8. Germline lookup yields CDR1 MNHEY and CDR2 SMNVEV (reference sequence). The CDR3 loop spans 17 amino acids. Here the CDR3 DNA reads TGTGCCAGCAGTGTAGGGACTAGCGGAGCCACCTACAATGAGCAGTTCTTC. It specifies CASSVGTSGATYNEQFF.

This chain joins TRBV15 and TRBJ2-7; no clear D gene. V was clipped by 0 bases and J by 4 bases, with 10 bases between them. Germline-derived CDR1 and CDR2 are LNHNV and YYDKDF (reference sequence). The CDR3 sequence is 14 residues long. CDR3 protein: CATSRDTSGYEQYF. CDR3 nucleotide sequence: TGTGCCACCAGCAGAGATACCTCGGGTTACGAGCAGTACTTC.

The chain uses TRBV19 and TRBJ1-2, with 9 positions matching TRBD1. Germline V lookup: CDR1 LNHDA, CDR2 SQIVND (reference sequence). This CDR3 spans 13 amino acids. The V segment lost 5 bases and the J segment 6 bases; nucleotides outside the gene matches: 4. CDR3 loop: CASSPTGGHGYTF. CDR3 bases: TGTGCCAGTAGTCCTACAGGGGGCCATGGCTACACCTTC.

The chain's CDR3 is CASSPARGHEQFF. CDR3 sequence (DNA): TGTGCCAGCAGCCCGGCCAGGGGGCATGAGCAGTTCTTC. The V and J genes are TRBV7-9 and TRBJ2-1, with 8 bases identical to TRBD1. The germline V gene has CDR1 SEHNR and CDR2 FQNEAQ (reference sequence). The junction had 5 bases not matched to a gene; V was cut back by 5 bases and J by 8 bases. The CDR3 is 13 residues long.

This chain links TRBV14 with TRBJ2-3; 10 nucleotides agree with TRBD1. V shed 2 bases, J shed 6 bases, and the junction held 5 bases outside the gene matches. Looked up from germline, CDR1 is SGHDN and CDR2 is FVKESK. This CDR3 comprises 15 residues. The CDR3 DNA sequence: TGTGCCAGCAGCCAACGACAGGGGGCACGGGATACGCAGTATTTT. Protein product: CASSQRQGARDTQYF. The full variable domain, in which reference TRBV14 and TRBJ2-3 provide the parts outside the CDR3, is EAGVTQFPSHSVIEKGQTVTLRCDPISGHDNLYWYRRVMGKEIKFLLHFVKESKQDESGMPNNRFLAERTGGTYSTLKVQPAELEDSGVYFCASSQRQGARDTQYFGPGTRLTVL.

The chain is built from TRBV7-2 and TRBJ2-3, with TRBD2 matching over 7 bases. With 5 bases clipped from V and 3 bases from J, the junction kept 8 bases outside the gene matches. This CDR3 contains 15 residues. Germline CDR1 SGHTA, CDR2 FQGNSA. The CDR3 nucleotides are TGTGCCAGCAGCCCTTTGCGGGAGAGGACAGATACGCAGTATTTT. This codes for CASSPLRERTDTQYF. Full variable domain (missing parts from reference TRBV7-2 and TRBJ2-3): GAGVSQSPSNKVTEKGKDVELRCDPISGHTALYWYRQSLGQGLEFLIYFQGNSAPDKSGLPSDRFSAERTGGSVSTLTIQRTQQEDSAVYLCASSPLRERTDTQYFGPGTRLTVL.

The chain is built from TRBV4-2 and TRBJ2-2, with TRBD2 matching over 12 bases. Unmatched junction bases numbered 11, after V lost 8 bases and J lost 7 bases. Looked up from germline, CDR1 is LGHNA and CDR2 is YNFKEQ. The CDR3 covers 16 residues. This chain's CDR3 is CASGYSTGLAGGELFF. The DNA of the CDR3 is TGTGCCAGCGGCTACTCAACGGGACTAGCGGGCGGGGAGCTGTTTTTT.

The chain recombines TRBV28 with TRBJ2-7; D unclear. Germline CDR1 MDHEN, CDR2 SYDVKM. The CDR3 totals 14 residues. Trimming pared 6 bases from V and 3 bases from J, leaving 15 bases between. The CDR3: CASRAPGTLYEQYF. As DNA, the CDR3 is TGTGCCAGCAGGGCTCCCGGCACCCTCTACGAGCAGTACTTC.

The chain combines TRBV5-6 with TRBJ2-1, with TRBD1 as a possible D gene (6 bases). CDR3 length: 15 residues. V lost 0 bases, J lost 2 bases, and 9 bases lay in between. From germline, CDR1 is SGHDT and CDR2 YYEEEE. CDR3 residues: CASSLGGGTYNEQFF. CDR3 DNA sequence: TGTGCCAGCAGCTTGGGAGGGGGAACCTACAATGAGCAGTTCTTC.

For the CDR3, the DNA is TGCGCCAGCAGCTTGGGAGAGTACGAGCAGTACTTC. Translation: CASSLGEYEQYF. The chain employs TRBV5-1 and TRBJ2-7; no clear D. This CDR3 is 12 amino acids long. V lost 0 bases and J lost 4, with 5 bases in between. Germline V gives CDR1 SGHRS, CDR2 YFSETQ. The variable domain in full, with the rest retrieved from reference TRBV5-1 and TRBJ2-7, is KAGVTQTPRYLIKTRGQQVTLSCSPISGHRSVSWYQQTPGQGLQFLFEYFSETQRNKGNFPGRFSGRQFSNSRSEMNVSTLELGDSALYLCASSLGEYEQYFGPGTRLTVT.

V and J are TRBV6-1 and TRBJ2-1; the match to TRBD2 covers 8 bases. J gave up 3 bases and V 3 bases, and 1 base lay outside the gene matches. The CDR3 is 14 amino acids. Germline CDR1 MNHNS, CDR2 SASEGT. The CDR3 region is CASSETSVYNEQFF. DNA for the CDR3: TGTGCCAGCAGTGAGACTAGCGTCTACAATGAGCAGTTCTTC.

This chain links TRBV10-3 with TRBJ2-2; D is perhaps TRBD1 or TRBD2 (5 bases each). The CDR3 extends over 17 amino acids. V gave up 0 bases and J gave up 2 bases, with 13 bases separating them. The germline V gene has CDR1 ENHRY and CDR2 SYGVKD. The CDR3 protein is CAISESMMGVNTGELFF. For the CDR3, the DNA is TGTGCCATCAGTGAGTCGATGATGGGGGTAAACACCGGGGAGCTGTTTTTT.

The chain links TRBV6-5 to TRBJ2-1, with D maybe TRBD2 (7 bases). Germline values: CDR1 MNHEY, CDR2 SVGAGI. V lost 4 bases to trimming and J lost 8 bases, with 9 bases between them. The CDR3 covers 12 residues. The CDR3 is CASSLGGDEQFF. As DNA, the CDR3 is TGTGCCAGCAGTTTAGGGGGGGATGAGCAGTTCTTC.

The chain joins TRBV19 to TRBJ2-2; D not resolved. The germline CDR1 and CDR2 sequences are LNHDA and SQIVND (reference sequence). V lost 7 bases and J lost 1, with 19 bases in between. The CDR3 loop spans 17 amino acids. The chain's CDR3 is CASTDPFLSGNTGELFF. For the CDR3, the DNA is TGTGCCAGTACCGACCCTTTTTTATCCGGGAACACCGGGGAGCTGTTTTTT.

This clone was seen once. CDR3: CTSSQESGGYGYTF. CDR3 nucleotides: TGCACCAGCAGCCAAGAGTCAGGGGGCTATGGCTACACCTTC. This chain links TRBV1 with TRBJ1-2; the table's D gene call, TRBD1, was not cross checked with the DNA. TRBV1 is annotated as a pseudogene. The CDR3 loop spans 14 amino acids.

As regards this clone: Its ends do not fully match the called genes, so a read error is possible. The J gene is TRBJ1-4, the V gene TRBV28, with D uncertain. Germline CDR1 reads MDHEN; CDR2 reads SYDVKM. There are 15 residues in the CDR3. The CDR3, as DNA: TGTGCCAGCAGTTTGGGTGCAGCGTCTAAGGAAAAACTGTTTTTT. It encodes CASSLGAASKEKLFF.

This rearrangement joins TRBV6-2 or TRBV6-3 to TRBJ1-2; 9 positions match TRBD1. Germline V gene sequence: CDR1 MNHEY, CDR2 SVGEGT. Losses at the gene ends were 4 bases for V and 8 bases for J; bases not matched to a gene: 11. CDR3 size: 15 residues. CDR3 amino acids: CASSSMSQGAIGYTF. CDR3 bases: TGTGCCAGCAGTTCCATGTCACAGGGGGCGATCGGCTACACCTTC.